The rows below give T cell receptor beta chains drawn from one sample of a study of memory CD4+ T cells and cytomegalovirus serostatus. Profiling relied on immunoSEQ multiplex PCR, and the TCRdb table lists in-frame clones only, not all of them. Here the sample spans about 80,000 clones, about 85% being singletons. Sequencing used memory CD4+ T cells from blood. These receptors were obtained from an adult in good health and CMV-seronegative. Both conserved end residues are part of each CDR3. The D gene is left open where the match is weak. Clone size, where shown, is once, few, many, or a class for clones that have expanded.

TRBV12-2	NA	TRBJ1-5	NA	20	CASRPEGVVREWSSNQPQHF	TGTGCAAGTCGCCCCGAGGGAGTAGTCAGGGAGTGGAGTAGCAATCAGCCCCAGCATTTT
TRBV5-1	NA	TRBJ1-1	NA	14	CASSLGRAGTEAFF	TGCGCCAGCAGCTTGGGGCGGGCGGGCACTGAAGCTTTCTTT
TRBV6-4	once	TRBJ1-6	NA	14	CASSEFHLYSPLHF	TGTGCCAGCAGTGAGTTCCACCTATATTCACCCCTCCACTTT
TRBV6-1	once	TRBJ1-1	NA	13	CASREGLNTEAFF	TGTGCCAGCAGGGAAGGGTTAAACACTGAAGCTTTCTTT
TRBV28	NA	TRBJ1-4	NA	14	CASSPVRGNEKLFF	TGTGCCAGCAGCCCCGTCCGAGGTAATGAAAAACTGTTTTTT
TRBV15	NA	TRBJ2-1	NA	17	CATTTFGGRISYNEQFF	TGTGCCACCACCACTTTCGGGGGACGGATATCTTACAATGAGCAGTTCTTC
TRBV13	once	TRBJ2-5	NA	13	CASSPRRGETQYF	TGTGCCAGCAGCCCCCGCAGGGGAGAGACCCAGTACTTC
TRBV7-2	NA	TRBJ2-3	NA	17	CASSGTGLTSIPDTQYF	TGTGCCAGCAGCGGAACGGGACTCACCTCGATCCCAGATACGCAGTATTTT
TRBV7-9	NA	TRBJ2-5	TRBD2	16	CASSLIVRMGGETQYF	TGTGCCAGCAGCTTAATAGTGCGGATGGGGGGGGAGACCCAGTACTTC
TRBV28	NA	TRBJ1-1	NA	15	CASSPARGLGTEAFF	TGTGCCAGCAGCCCCGCCCGGGGCCTGGGCACTGAAGCTTTCTTT
TRBV7-9	NA	TRBJ2-1	TRBD1	15	CASSLGQGKNNEQFF	TGTGCCAGCAGCTTGGGACAGGGGAAAAACAATGAGCAGTTCTTC
TRBV5-4	few	TRBJ1-1	NA	13	CATERGMNTEAFF	TGTGCCACCGAAAGGGGGATGAACACTGAAGCTTTCTTT
TRBV6-6	NA	TRBJ2-3	NA	15	CASSYPGKLTDTQYF	TGTGCCAGCAGTTACCCCGGAAAACTCACAGATACGCAGTATTTT
TRBV2	once	TRBJ2-3	NA	11	CASKTTDTQYF	TGTGCCAGCAAGACTACAGATACGCAGTATTTT
TRBV6-5	NA	TRBJ1-2	TRBD1	16	CASSYTRTGGGYGYTF	TGTGCCAGCAGTTACACACGGACAGGGGGGGGCTATGGCTACACCTTC
TRBV4-2	NA	TRBJ2-7	NA	11	CASSLGLEQYF	TGTGCCAGCAGCCTGGGACTCGAGCAGTACTTC
TRBV14	NA	TRBJ2-2	NA	14	CASSQFVGTGELFF	TGTGCCAGCAGCCAGTTTGTGGGTACCGGGGAGCTGTTTTTT
TRBV4-2	NA	TRBJ2-1	TRBD2	16	CASSQATSGGHNEQFF	TGTGCCAGCAGCCAAGCAACTAGCGGGGGCCACAATGAGCAGTTCTTC
TRBV19	few	TRBJ2-7	TRBD1	14	CASSILDRVYEQYF	TGTGCCAGTAGTATTCTGGACAGGGTCTACGAGCAGTACTTC
TRBV11-2	NA	TRBJ1-6	NA	16	CASSAPDRSYNSPLHF	TGTGCCAGCAGCGCTCCCGACAGGTCCTATAATTCACCCCTCCACTTT
TRBV5-5	NA	TRBJ2-7	NA	14	CASSLAVTSYEQYF	TGTGCCAGCAGCTTGGCCGTGACTTCCTACGAGCAGTACTTC
TRBV7-2	few	TRBJ1-5	TRBD1	15	CASSPRTGGSQPQHF	TGTGCCAGCAGCCCACGGACAGGCGGGAGTCAGCCCCAGCATTTT
TRBV19	few	TRBJ2-5	NA	16	CASSISTTWGVETQYF	TGTGCCAGTAGTATATCCACCACTTGGGGGGTGGAGACCCAGTACTTC
TRBV28	few	TRBJ2-7	TRBD1	12	CASSLTGYEQYF	TGTGCCAGCAGTCTGACAGGGTACGAGCAGTACTTC
TRBV6-5	NA	TRBJ1-6	NA	13	CASSYSKNSPLHF	TGTGCCAGCAGTTACTCGAAAAATTCACCCCTCCACTTT
TRBV25-1	NA	TRBJ1-2	NA	16	CASSESGTVALGGYTF	TGTGCCAGCAGTGAATCGGGGACCGTTGCCCTGGGTGGCTACACCTTC
TRBV7-9	NA	TRBJ1-1	NA	13	CASSQGPLTEAFF	TGTGCCAGCAGTCAGGGCCCGCTCACTGAAGCTTTCTTT
TRBV6-4	NA	TRBJ1-1	TRBD1	14	CASSDTDRNNEAFF	TGTGCCAGCAGTGACACGGACAGGAACAATGAAGCTTTCTTT
TRBV6-1	NA	TRBJ2-1	NA	13	CASSAPHYNEQFF	TGTGCCAGCAGTGCGCCCCACTACAATGAGCAGTTCTTC
TRBV7-6	NA	TRBJ1-1	NA	13	CASSLDVNTEAFF	TGTGCCAGCAGCTTAGACGTTAACACTGAAGCTTTCTTT
TRBV19	NA	TRBJ1-2	NA	16	CASTGVREASNYGYTF	TGTGCCAGTACCGGGGTCAGGGAGGCCTCTAACTATGGCTACACCTTC
TRBV18	NA	TRBJ2-7	TRBD1	16	CASSRGQGQGSHEQYF	TGTGCCAGCTCACGGGGCCAGGGACAGGGGTCCCACGAGCAGTACTTC
TRBV6-5	many	TRBJ1-1	NA	16	CASSYTEGGTNTEAFF	TGTGCCAGCAGTTACACAGAAGGGGGGACTAACACTGAAGCTTTCTTT
TRBV5-1	NA	TRBJ1-1	NA	13	CASSSTVNTEAFF	TGCGCCAGCAGCTCTACAGTGAACACTGAAGCTTTCTTT
TRBV5-1	NA	TRBJ2-2	TRBD1	15	CASSSTGENTGELFF	TGCGCCAGCAGCTCTACAGGGGAGAACACCGGGGAGCTGTTTTTT
TRBV7-9	NA	TRBJ2-7	NA	14	CASSLGMASGEQYF	TGTGCCAGCAGCTTAGGTATGGCGTCGGGAGAGCAGTACTTC
TRBV30	NA	TRBJ1-1	NA	13	CAWSVGTQGEAFF	TGTGCCTGGAGTGTCGGGACCCAGGGTGAAGCTTTCTTT
TRBV19	NA	TRBJ1-6	NA	11	CASSMESPLHF	TGTGCCAGTAGTATGGAGTCACCCCTCCACTTT
TRBV7-9	NA	TRBJ2-7	TRBD1	15	CASSLTGGAKYEQYF	TGTGCCAGCAGCCTCACAGGGGGCGCGAAATACGAGCAGTACTTC
TRBV18	NA	TRBJ1-2	NA	14	CASSPWGTYYGYTF	TGTGCCAGCTCACCTTGGGGGACATACTATGGCTACACCTTC
TRBV30	NA	TRBJ2-2	TRBD2	16	CAWSVQAGGNTGELFF	TGTGCCTGGAGTGTACAGGCGGGGGGAAACACCGGGGAGCTGTTTTTT
TRBV4-3	few	TRBJ2-5	NA	17	CASSQDLPQSSKETQYF	TGCGCCAGCAGCCAAGATCTCCCCCAGAGCTCAAAAGAGACCCAGTACTTC
TRBV4-1	NA	TRBJ2-7	NA	13	CASSGWGGHEQYF	TGCGCCAGCAGCGGGTGGGGGGGCCACGAGCAGTACTTC